This TCR beta chain was identified in a study of molecular identifiers for immune sequencing clone quantification (dated by TCRdb to the late 2010s). Regarding the research as a whole: For a replicate experiment, RNA from roughly 20,000 or 100,000 naive CD8 T cells was divided into five aliquots, and four of the five aliquots were sequenced. The study was a methods study using CD8 T cells to benchmark molecular-identifier clustering-based TCR repertoire sequencing (MIDCIRS) and TCR RNA copy counting. What the authors observed across the whole study: In CMV-specific effector cells, clones with more than 20 RNA copies contained over 99% of molecules, whereas in naive cells such clones contained under 1% of molecules. Modeling estimated 2.5 to 3.5 recovered TCR RNA copies per cell, compared with about 9.8 by digital PCR, which implies around 30% capture efficiency. The sizes of highly expanded clones could end up underestimated when identical TCR molecules share a barcode. When barcode sub-clustering was left out, chimeric consensus sequences inflated TCR diversity, with chimeras reaching as high as 47%. Naive libraries contained spiked-in Jurkat TCR RNA (approximately nine copies' worth), which is not part of the donor repertoire. Even against a background of around 900,000 naive CD8 T cells, spiked-in Jurkat TCR RNA amounting to a single cell's worth was reported to be detectable.

This clonotype was seen many times. Its antigen remains undetermined. The junction departs from germline at one end; a sequencing error may be responsible. The library was generated by PCR. Sequenced on an Illumina HiSeq 4000. Bulk TCR libraries were generated as previously described, with the TCR primers listed in Table S5 used. Total RNA was purified with the Qiagen AllPrep DNA/RNA kit. Before analysis, reads from multiple sequencing runs of the same library were pooled. Per the authors' processing: Reads were retained only if an exact TCR constant sequence was present, and the retained reads were trimmed to 150 nt and grouped according to their 12-nt molecular barcodes. Reads in each barcode group were sub-clustered using a 15% Levenshtein threshold, and a quality-weighted consensus sequence was built for each RNA molecule. Non-functional sequences were excluded, and lower-count sequences lying one edit away from another sequence were also excluded. Based on fitting two negative binomial distributions, any barcode sub-cluster with under 20% of the maximum read count was discarded. TCRdb reworked the public reads: Q25 trimming with fastp, MiXCR clone assembly, productive beta chains retained. Rows are unified per CDR3 protein, each entry keeping the most common DNA and genes. V and J calls and clone size were set by TCRdb, not the authors. Recorded for this sample are more than 250,000 distinct CDR3 sequences; over 20% of them occurred a single time. The ten largest clonotypes hold approximately 0.8% of the sample.

According to the germline V gene (reference sequence), CDR1 reads LGHDT and CDR2 reads YNNKEL. The CDR3 sequence holds 13 residues, the cysteine and phenylalanine included. Of all the DNA, just the CDR3 is kept, 39 bases in frame from base 1. Libraries of naive CD8 T cells were built from anywhere between roughly 17,000 and 1,000,000 sorted cells, with 10%, 30% or 50% of the purified RNA used. On a BD FACSAria II, naive CD8 T cells were FACS-sorted as CD8+CD4-CCR7+CD45RA+ and collected into RLT Plus buffer. To test detection sensitivity, Jurkat RNA equal to ten TCR copies was added to samples of about 20,000-1,000,000 naive CD8 T cells. Enrichment of CD8 T cells was performed with RosetteSep CD8+ T Cell Enrichment Cocktail and Ficoll-Paque, after which ACK red cell lysis was carried out.

This receptor was identified in a human donor in good health. Some libraries in this study had Jurkat cell RNA spiked in. The sequencing sample was made of naive CD8+ T cells from blood, with Jurkat cell RNA spiked in. The cell subset or site label, as the study defines it: FACS-sorted CD8+CD4-CCR7+CD45RA+ naive T cells. The chain is made from TRBV3-1 and TRBJ2-7; TRBD1 is possibly the D segment (5 matching bases). The DNA is as follows: TGCGCCAGCAGCCAAGGGGTAACCTACGAGCAGTACTTC. Its protein product is CASSQGVTYEQYF.